What follows are 25 T cell receptor beta chains derived from one specimen sequenced in a study of cytomegalovirus exposure and HLA in healthy donors (dated 2017 in TCRdb). The protocol used for the library was the immunoSEQ multiplex PCR assay. For the multiplex PCR, a mixture combining 60 forward primers for TCR Vbeta segments and 13 reverse primers for TCR Jbeta segments was used. TCRdb retrieved this table from immuneACCESS and kept in-frame rearrangements only. Not all clones are present; in checked studies, unresolved V genes account for under half, and no reason is known for the remainder. Here the sample has 120,000 or so clones; 80% occur a single time. Of the sample, about 8.9% is held by the ten largest clones. Material: PBMCs. The receptors stem from a young man in good health and CMV-seropositive.

The rearrangement uses TRBV5-1 and TRBJ2-5; TRBD1 matches 7 bases. The CDR3 consists of 15 residues. V was pared by 0 bases and J by 2 bases, with 4 bases of the junction left unmatched. Germline V gives CDR1 SGHRS, CDR2 YFSETQ. Here the CDR3 reads CASSLAQDRQETQYF. DNA for the CDR3: TGCGCCAGCAGCTTGGCCCAGGACAGGCAAGAGACCCAGTACTTC.

The chain employs TRBV5-1 and TRBJ1-5; TRBD1 might be the D (5 bases). The CDR3 sequence is 13 residues long. Deletions cut 2 bases from V and 4 bases from J, with 7 bases between. Germline loops: CDR1 SGHRS, CDR2 YFSETQ. The CDR3 here is CASSLTGNQPQHF. CDR3 sequence (DNA): TGCGCCAGCAGCTTAACAGGTAATCAGCCCCAGCATTTT.

For this clone: The same CDR3 also results from other DNA sequences found in this sample. V usage is TRBV2 and J usage is TRBJ2-2; possibly TRBD1 for D (5 bases). There are 16 residues in the CDR3. Trimming stripped 2 bases from V and 11 bases from J, with 21 bases between. The germline V gene encodes CDR1 SNHLY and CDR2 FYNNEI. CDR3: CASSERGSVTVFELFF. The CDR3 DNA follows: TGTGCCAGCAGTGAAAGGGGTTCCGTCACCGTTTTTGAGCTGTTTTTT. Full variable domain (rest looked up from reference TRBV2 and TRBJ2-2): EPEVTQTPSHQVTQMGQEVILRCVPISNHLYFYWYRQILGQKVEFLVSFYNNEISEKSEIFDDQFSVERPDGSNFTLKIRSTKLEDSAMYFCASSERGSVTVFELFFGEGSRLTVL.

This clone was counted a single time. The chain recombines TRBV14 with TRBJ1-5; D call uncertain. This CDR3 contains 13 residues. V gave up 3 bases and J gave up 3 bases, with 6 bases separating them. Germline V gives CDR1 SGHDN, CDR2 FVKESK. The CDR3 loop is CASSHGSNQPQHF. The CDR3 region has the DNA TGTGCCAGCAGCCACGGGTCCAATCAGCCCCAGCATTTT.

In its sample, this clone was seen once. The chain employs TRBV5-6 and TRBJ2-7, with 12 bases fitting TRBD1. The CDR3 runs 16 residues. J lost 3 bases, V lost 0 bases, and 4 bases had no gene match. Germline V CDR1 and CDR2: SGHDT, YYEEEE. The CDR3 sequence: CASSLGRDRGLYEQYF. DNA for the CDR3: TGTGCCAGCAGCTTGGGAAGGGACAGGGGGCTCTACGAGCAGTACTTC.

The count of this clone is one. V is TRBV21-1 and J is TRBJ1-2; no DNA check was done on the table's D call, TRBD1. TRBV21-1 counts as a pseudogene. CDR3 length equals 16 residues. CDR3 DNA sequence: TGTGCCAGCAGCAATCCGACAGGTATGTCGGACTATGGCTACACCTTC. As protein: CASSNPTGMSDYGYTF.

The chain links TRBV2 to TRBJ2-5; 8 positions match TRBD1. The CDR3 runs 13 residues. Trimming cost V 7 bases and J 5 bases; bases outside gene matches: 6. Germline CDR1 is SNHLY and CDR2 is FYNNEI. The CDR3 nucleotides are TGTGCCAGCAAAGTGGGGACAGGCGAGACCCAGTACTTC. Its protein is CASKVGTGETQYF.

The chain carries TRBV28 and TRBJ1-5; 9 nucleotides align to TRBD1. The CDR3 has 19 residues. From germline, CDR1 is MDHEN and CDR2 SYDVKM. V dropped 6 bases and J dropped 6; count of bases not matched to a gene: 21. CDR3 loop: CASRSSWVKTGGFFQPQHF. CDR3 coding DNA: TGTGCCAGCAGATCTTCTTGGGTCAAGACAGGGGGGTTTTTTCAGCCCCAGCATTTT. Together with reference TRBV28 and TRBJ1-5, the CDR3 gives the full variable domain: DVKVTQSSRYLVKRTGEKVFLECVQDMDHENMFWYRQDPGLGLRLIYFSYDVKMKEKGDIPEGYSVSREKKERFSLILESASTNQTSMYLCASRSSWVKTGGFFQPQHFGDGTRLSIL.

The chain couples TRBV6-6 to TRBJ1-1, with TRBD1 matching 8 bases. The germline gives CDR1 MNHNY, CDR2 SVGAGI (reference sequence). The V and J ends lost 0 bases and 5 bases, in that order; junction bases with no gene match: 5. There are 15 residues in the CDR3. The chain's CDR3 is CASSYSRGRITEAFF. The CDR3 DNA follows: TGTGCCAGCAGTTACTCCAGGGGGCGAATTACTGAAGCTTTCTTT.

This sequence joins TRBV2 and TRBJ2-1; 7 bases align to TRBD1. This CDR3 has 14 residues. From germline, CDR1 is SNHLY and CDR2 FYNNEI. The junction had 4 bases not matched to a gene; V was cut back by 3 bases and J by 5 bases. CDR3 region: CASSDRDSDNEQFF. The CDR3 nucleotides read TGTGCCAGCAGTGACCGGGACAGCGACAATGAGCAGTTCTTC.

A single count supports this clone. The chain employs TRBV4-1 and TRBJ1-4; TRBD1 matches at 7 bases. V lost 2 bases to trimming and J lost 4 bases; unmatched junction nucleotides: 10. This CDR3 region has 17 residues. Germline CDR1 MGHRA, CDR2 YSYEKL. The DNA for the CDR3 is TGCGCCAGCAGCCAACACTCCCTGGGACAGAGTAATGAAAAACTGTTTTTT. Translating it yields CASSQHSLGQSNEKLFF.

The chain employs TRBV30 and TRBJ2-3; TRBD2 agrees at 10 bases. J was trimmed by 9 bases and V by 3 bases; bases with no gene match: 6. CDR1 and CDR2 (germline): GTSNPN, SVGIG (reference sequence). This CDR3 is built from 13 residues. The CDR3 DNA sequence: TGTGCCTGGAGCTCCAGCGGGGGGGGCACGCAGTATTTT. It codes for CAWSSSGGGTQYF.

The chain couples TRBV6-1 to TRBJ1-5, with no clear D. Germline V gene lookup returns CDR1 MNHNS and CDR2 SASEGT. The CDR3 extends over 10 amino acids. The V gene lost 8 bases and the J gene lost 7 bases, with 6 bases spanning the gap. CDR3 in DNA: TGTGCCAGCGGGAGCCAGCCCCAGCATTTT. Its protein is CASGSQPQHF.

The chain is built from TRBV2 and TRBJ2-3, with 9 positions matching TRBD2. The CDR3 consists of 15 residues. Germline values: CDR1 SNHLY, CDR2 FYNNEI. The V gene end was trimmed by 7 bases and the J gene end by 6 bases; junction bases not matched to a gene: 11. The CDR3 DNA reads TGTGCCAGCATGGGGGCGGGGGGGCCCGTGGATACGCAGTATTTT. Amino acid sequence: CASMGAGGPVDTQYF.

This clone was counted between two and nine times. The chain is built from TRBV2 and TRBJ2-1; tentatively, D is TRBD1 (6 bases). Trimming cost V 8 bases and J 9 bases, with 20 bases left between them. The germline CDR1 and CDR2 sequences are SNHLY and FYNNEI. This CDR3 is built from 14 residues. The CDR3 DNA reads as TGTGCCAGCGTAAAAGACAGGCCCATGAGTGAGCAGTTCTTC. It is translated as CASVKDRPMSEQFF.

This clone has a single count. Compared with germline, one end of the junction differs, possibly owing to a read error. The chain uses TRBV28 and TRBJ2-5; D may be TRBD2 (6 bases). The length of the CDR3 is 15 residues. CDR1 is MDHEN and CDR2 is SYDVKM in the germline V gene. CDR3 sequence (DNA): TGTGCCAGCAGCCCGGGTAGGGACTTTCGGGAGACCCAGCACTTC. Translation gives CASSPGRDFRETQHF. Combining the CDR3 with reference TRBV28 and TRBJ2-5 gives the whole variable domain DVKVTQSSRYLVKRTGEKVFLECVQDMDHENMFWYRQDPGLGLRLIYFSYDVKMKEKGDIPEGYSVSREKKERFSLILESASTNQTSMYLCASSPGRDFRETQHFGPGTRLLVL.

The rearrangement joins TRBV7-8 to TRBJ2-2, with TRBD1 as a possible D gene (6 bases). The CDR3 is 17 amino acids. Germline CDR1 reads SGHVS; CDR2 reads FQNEAQ. The ends were cut back, 0 bases at V and 1 base at J, with 12 bases in the middle. CDR3 protein: CASSLAPRGMNTGELFF. DNA for the CDR3: TGTGCCAGCAGCTTAGCGCCTAGGGGGATGAACACCGGGGAGCTGTTTTTT.

The CDR3 sequence: CASGLVWKEDRMNTEAFF. CDR3 in DNA: TGTGCTAGTGGTTTGGTATGGAAGGAGGACAGAATGAACACTGAAGCTTTCTTT. The V gene is TRBV12-5, the J gene TRBJ1-1; TRBD1 is a possible D gene (6 bases). The V end was cut by 0 bases, the J end by 0 bases, with 17 bases between. The CDR3 is 18 residues long. Germline V gene data show CDR1 as LGHNT and CDR2 as FRNRAP. Together with reference TRBV12-5 and TRBJ1-1, the CDR3 gives the full variable domain: DARVTQTPRHKVTEMGQEVTMRCQPILGHNTVFWYRQTMMQGLELLAYFRNRAPLDDSGMPKDRFSAEMPDATLATLKIQPSEPRDSAVYFCASGLVWKEDRMNTEAFFGQGTRLTVV.

V usage is TRBV9 and J usage is TRBJ1-2; 8 positions match TRBD1. CDR1 and CDR2 (germline): SGDLS, YYNGEE. The CDR3 has 14 residues. The V and J ends lost 4 bases and 2 bases, in that order; junction bases with no gene match: 4. The CDR3 DNA sequence: TGTGCCAGCAGCCTACAGGGGGTAAACTATGGCTACACCTTC. This sequence encodes CASSLQGVNYGYTF. The full variable domain, in which reference TRBV9 and TRBJ1-2 provide the parts outside the CDR3, is DSGVTQTPKHLITATGQRVTLRCSPRSGDLSVYWYQQSLDQGLQFLIQYYNGEERAKGNILERFSAQQFPDLHSELNLSSLELGDSALYFCASSLQGVNYGYTFGSGTRLTVV.

This chain uses TRBV5-1 with TRBJ2-5; the match to TRBD2 covers 11 bases. V lost 4 bases, J lost 4 bases, and 9 bases stayed unmatched. This CDR3 spans 16 amino acids. Germline CDR1 reads SGHRS; CDR2 reads YFSETQ. CDR3 in amino acids: CASSNPLAGGRETQYF. The CDR3 bases are TGCGCCAGCAGCAACCCCCTAGCGGGGGGTAGAGAGACCCAGTACTTC.

J is TRBJ1-2 and V is TRBV9, with 7 positions matching TRBD1. J was trimmed by 8 bases and V by 1 base; bases with no gene match: 11. CDR1 and CDR2 from the germline V gene are SGDLS and YYNGEE. This CDR3 is 15 amino acids long. CDR3 DNA sequence: TGTGCCAGCAGCGTAAGCCCTACAGGGGTCGGCGGCTACACCTTC. Protein sequence: CASSVSPTGVGGYTF.

This clone was detected a few times. The CDR3 DNA sequence: TGCAGCGTTGAAGGGGTTACAGGAAACATTCAGTACTTC. This codes for CSVEGVTGNIQYF. The chain uses TRBV29-1 and TRBJ2-4; TRBD1 is a possible D gene (5 bases). Germline CDR1 is SQVTM and CDR2 is ANQGSEA. The germline V and J ends were trimmed by 1 base and 6 bases, with 10 bases remaining between them. CDR3 length: 13 amino acids. The full variable domain, its missing parts supplied by reference TRBV29-1 and TRBJ2-4, is SAVISQKPSRDICQRGTSLTIQCQVDSQVTMMFWYRQQPGQSLTLIATANQGSEATYESGFVIDKFPISRPNLTFSTLTVSNMSPEDSSIYLCSVEGVTGNIQYFGAGTRLSVL.

The chain links TRBV7-6 to TRBJ2-2; 7 bases agree with TRBD1. CDR3 size: 16 residues. V trimming: 4 bases; J trimming: 1 base; junction bases outside the gene matches: 6. In germline, CDR1 is SGHVS, CDR2 FNYEAQ. CDR3 sequence: CASSSRQGMNTGELFF. As DNA, the CDR3 is TGTGCCAGCAGCTCTCGACAGGGAATGAACACCGGGGAGCTGTTTTTT. The full variable domain, in which reference TRBV7-6 and TRBJ2-2 provide the parts outside the CDR3, is GAGVSQSPRYKVTKRGQDVALRCDPISGHVSLYWYRQALGQGPEFLTYFNYEAQQDKSGLPNDRFSAERPEGSISTLTIQRTEQRDSAMYRCASSSRQGMNTGELFFGEGSRLTVL.

This chain links TRBV6-4 with TRBJ2-1; 11 bases are a match to TRBD2. This CDR3 spans 16 amino acids. CDR1 MRHNA and CDR2 SNTAGT come from the germline V gene. J gave up 5 bases and V 0 bases, and 3 bases lay outside the gene matches. The CDR3 protein is CASSDSGTSGNNEQFF. DNA of the CDR3: TGTGCCAGCAGTGACTCGGGGACTAGCGGTAACAATGAGCAGTTCTTC.

The chain employs TRBV5-6 and TRBJ2-5; 9 positions agree with TRBD2. Looked up from germline, CDR1 is SGHDT and CDR2 is YYEEEE. The CDR3 spans 16 residues. Trimming at V came to 3 bases and at J to 5 bases, leaving 11 bases not matched to a gene. DNA of the CDR3: TGTGCCAGCAGCTCTACTAGCGGGCGGCATGGGGAGACCCAGTACTTC. Protein product: CASSSTSGRHGETQYF.